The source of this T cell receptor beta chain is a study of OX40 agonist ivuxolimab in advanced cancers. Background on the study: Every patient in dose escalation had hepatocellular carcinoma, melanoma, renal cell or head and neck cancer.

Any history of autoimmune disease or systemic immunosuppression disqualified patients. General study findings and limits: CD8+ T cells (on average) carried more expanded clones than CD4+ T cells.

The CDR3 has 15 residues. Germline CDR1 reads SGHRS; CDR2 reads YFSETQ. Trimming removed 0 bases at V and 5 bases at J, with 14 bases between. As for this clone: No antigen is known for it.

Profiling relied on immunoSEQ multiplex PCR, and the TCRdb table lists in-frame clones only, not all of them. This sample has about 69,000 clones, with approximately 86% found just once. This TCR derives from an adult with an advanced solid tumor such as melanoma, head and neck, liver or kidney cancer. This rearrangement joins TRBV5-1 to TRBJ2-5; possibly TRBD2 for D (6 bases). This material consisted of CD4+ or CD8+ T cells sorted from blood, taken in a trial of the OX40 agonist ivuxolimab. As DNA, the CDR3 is TGCGCCAGCAGCTTGGCCCTTCCCCGGGGGGAGACCCAGTACTTC. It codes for CASSLALPRGETQYF.